This T cell receptor beta chain was captured by sequencing in a study of tumor and adjacent non-tumor tissue in lung cancer. CDR3 size: 14 residues. Per the germline V gene, CDR1 is MNHEY and CDR2 is SVGAGI. Points on this clonotype: Its antigen is unknown.

A modified ARM-PCR protocol with three rounds of nested PCR amplified TCRbeta. A single record per CDR3 protein comes from TCRdb applying MiXCR to the multiplex PCR reads. This sample carries fewer than 75,000 distinct CDR3 sequences, 76% of them seen once, and the ten largest clones take less than 50%. This sample's RNA came from whole unsorted tissue. This non-tumor lung sample came from over 3 cm beyond the tumor edge. Study-wide points: Patients with more diverse tumor TCRs had worse survival.

Sequencing was carried out using distant non-tumor lung tissue. The chain links TRBV6-5 to TRBJ1-5, with 7 bases aligning to TRBD2. The DNA matches TRBJ2-3 better at its end, which makes the J call doubtful. The source is a man between 60 and 75 years old with non-small cell lung cancer. The CDR3 nucleotides are TGTGCCAGCAGTTATTCGGGGGGTAAACAGCCCCAGTATTTT. Encoded protein: CASSYSGGKQPQYF.